The rows below give T cell receptor beta chains drawn from one sample of a study of metastatic and nonmetastatic thyroid tumors. TCRdb re-called clones from the PCR reads using MiXCR. The data contain 30,000 to 45,000 clones, under 30% of them singletons. What was sequenced was blood. The source is a male donor with papillary thyroid cancer or a benign thyroid nodule (not recorded which). Some clones in this sample may be carry-over from other donors' samples. The CDR3 runs from the conserved cysteine through the conserved F or W. Fields, in order: V gene, clone size, J gene, CDR3 protein. Size is stated for part of the rows, as once, few or many counts, or as a class when the clone is expanded.

>TRBV6-1|many|TRBJ1-4
CASSTGQGNEKLFF
>TRBV28|.|TRBJ2-7
CASSLWGDRGHEQYF
>TRBV27|.|TRBJ2-2
CASSSFPYRGQLCRGAVF
>TRBV12-3/TRBV12-4|few|TRBJ2-2
CASTPGVGTSNTGELFF
>TRBV6-1|.|TRBJ1-2
CASSARTANYGYTF
>TRBV20-1|.|TRBJ1-6
CSARGGDSPFHF
>TRBV6-2/TRBV6-3|.|TRBJ1-5
CASTKDGANQPQHF
>TRBV20-1|medium-sized|TRBJ2-7
CSAPILVAGGTQYF
>TRBV6-5|.|TRBJ1-1
CASSYGGGVDTEAFF
>TRBV15|.|TRBJ2-7
CATSRFGGDEQYF
>TRBV28|many|TRBJ2-5
CASSLSAGVAETQYF
>TRBV5-1|.|TRBJ1-4
CASSFGGEREKLFF
>TRBV12-3/TRBV12-4|.|TRBJ1-2
CASSFGGRDGYTF
>TRBV5-1|few|TRBJ1-2
CASNLADYGYTF
>TRBV2|few|TRBJ2-7
CASSEEAVGSYEQYF
>TRBV13|medium-sized|TRBJ2-3
CASSNPLGGVRTDTQYF
>TRBV6-1|few|TRBJ2-3
CASSEGGGRDTQYF
>TRBV12-3/TRBV12-4|few|TRBJ2-2
CATIQATNTGELFF
>TRBV19|.|TRBJ2-1
CASSIGWTGKTSYNEQFF
>TRBV19|.|TRBJ2-5
CASSPQGGGTQYF
>TRBV20-1|.|TRBJ2-2
CSALTGANTGELFF
>TRBV6-1|many|TRBJ2-3
CASSQGLWRAHTDTQYF
>TRBV6-1|medium-sized|TRBJ2-7
CASSAPYPGVSVDEQYF
>TRBV7-9|many|TRBJ2-3
CASRRGEDTQYF
>TRBV5-1|.|TRBJ2-2
CASSLAAADPNTGGLFF
>TRBV6-1|.|TRBJ2-3
CASSENFRQGGYPDTQYF
>TRBV28|many|TRBJ2-3
CASSFLGADTQYF
>TRBV20-1|.|TRBJ1-1
CSARMGYTEAFF
>TRBV20-1|medium-sized|TRBJ2-3
CSAREREARPLF
>TRBV19|.|TRBJ2-3
CASSIAGIDTQYF
>TRBV28|few|TRBJ2-1
CASSRGNEQFF
>TRBV5-1|many|TRBJ2-1
CASSLDQGANEQFF
>TRBV7-8|.|TRBJ2-1
CASGTSNFDEQFF
>TRBV7-9|once|TRBJ1-1
CASRPPAGLNTEAFF
>TRBV12-3/TRBV12-4|medium-sized|TRBJ2-3
CASSPVAVTDTQYF
>TRBV7-9|.|TRBJ2-1
CASSLEKSFSEQFF
>TRBV5-6|.|TRBJ2-7
CASSRTVVYEQYF
>TRBV25-1|few|TRBJ2-1
CASSGTGGMGEQFF
>TRBV5-1|.|TRBJ1-1
CASSLDFTEAFF
>TRBV12-3/TRBV12-4|.|TRBJ1-2
CASSLGQGHGYTF
>TRBV28|.|TRBJ2-7
CSSIFNYEQYF
>TRBV11-2|.|TRBJ2-7
CASTLLRVSGTGHSYEQYF
>TRBV20-1|once|TRBJ2-1
CSAKCWRSYNEQFF
>TRBV6-1|few|TRBJ1-2
CATTNRAYGYTF
>TRBV2|few|TRBJ1-2
CASSGEGTNYGYTF
>TRBV6-4|many|TRBJ1-1
CASIPLVRGIGTVLMNTEAFF
>TRBV20-1|.|TRBJ2-1
CSAISGTGNKGQFF
>TRBV27|.|TRBJ2-7
CASSWGGNRRNEQYF